This T cell receptor beta chain was captured in a study of identifying expanded T cells in peripheral blood. Regarding the study as a whole: Across healthy donors, higher total template counts meant significantly greater roughly two-week count variance.

The protocol was immunoSEQ multiplex PCR, while the TCRdb copy is restricted to in-frame clones and leaves out a portion. The top ten hold around 15% of the sample, which has some 54,000 clones, approximately 82% seen once. Note on this clone: Its antigen is unknown.

The CDR3 is 18 residues long. This receptor was identified in a person between 18 and 70 years old in good health. The sequenced material came from blood. The chain carries TRBV21-1 and TRBJ2-7. TRBV21-1 is shown as a pseudogene. CDR3 nucleotide sequence: TGTGCCAGCAGCAAAGAGGGAAGGAGCGCCACACACTCCTACGAGCAGTACTTC. As protein: CASSKEGRSATHSYEQYF.